Listed here is a single T cell receptor beta chain. What it recognizes is unknown. Donors likely had unrecorded immune exposures despite being nominally healthy when sampled. Vbeta (60) and Jbeta (13) primers were used in the PCR. How the authors handled the data: A follow-up analysis tallied 70 million to 80 million unique TCR beta chains, about 11 million shared. TCRdb keeps only in-frame clones here, not all; method: immunoSEQ multiplex PCR. V, J and clone size are taken as reported in that table, and D and trimming were inferred from the DNA itself. Counted here are roughly 160,000 clones, around 77% occurring once; the ten biggest clones make up over 1.2%. The entry originates in a study of cytomegalovirus exposure and HLA in healthy donors. Study-level points and caveats: Earlier results showed most TCR beta V segments being productive about 87% or about 30% of the time. As a later analysis revealed, the rate of TCR association differed by HLA locus, with DRB1 most and HLA-C fewest.

The CDR3 totals 17 residues. The trim removed 6 bases at V and 5 bases at J, leaving 12 bases unmatched. CDR1 SGHVS and CDR2 FNYEAQ come from the germline V gene. This clonotype was sampled from a man aged 60 to 75 in good health and CMV-seronegative. The chain is built from TRBV7-6 and TRBJ1-6; 8 nucleotides agree with TRBD1. The sample comprised PBMCs. For the CDR3, the DNA is TGTGCCAGCAGACCAGAACCGATGGGACAGGATAATTCACCCCTCCACTTT. This codes for CASRPEPMGQDNSPLHF.